These 4 T cell receptor beta chains were all obtained from the same sample, sequenced in a study of cytomegalovirus exposure and HLA in healthy donors. The study ran its PCR with 60 Vbeta and 13 Jbeta primers. Clones were sequenced by immunoSEQ multiplex PCR, and TCRdb holds only the in-frame ones, with some missing. This table holds roughly 110,000 clones, around 64% found once. Sequencing used PBMCs. These receptor sequences come from a woman in her thirties in good health and CMV-seronegative.

The genes are TRBV7-9 and TRBJ2-2; 9 bases line up with TRBD1. V dropped 4 bases and J dropped 5; count of bases not matched to a gene: 8. This CDR3 contains 16 residues. Germline assignment: CDR1 SEHNR and CDR2 FQNEAQ (reference sequence). The CDR3 DNA sequence: TGTGCCAGCAGCTCGCGGGGACAGGGTTGGACCGGGGAGCTGTTTTTT. It is translated as CASSSRGQGWTGELFF. Full variable domain (rest looked up from reference TRBV7-9 and TRBJ2-2): DTGVSQNPRHKITKRGQNVTFRCDPISEHNRLYWYRQTLGQGPEFLTYFQNEAQLEKSRLLSDRFSAERPKGSFSTLEIQRTEQGDSAMYLCASSSRGQGWTGELFFGEGSRLTVL.

V is TRBV7-9 and J is TRBJ2-7, with 11 positions matching TRBD1. Trimming cost V 4 bases and J 4 bases; bases outside gene matches: 6. The CDR3 sequence is 15 residues long. The germline V gene encodes CDR1 SEHNR and CDR2 FQNEAQ (reference sequence). CDR3: CASSSSDRGLYEQYF. As DNA, the CDR3 is TGTGCCAGCAGCTCTTCGGACAGGGGGCTATACGAGCAGTACTTC.

The chain couples TRBV5-1 to TRBJ2-5, with TRBD2 matching 10 bases. There are 14 residues in the CDR3. After removal of 4 bases from V and 2 bases from J, the junction contained 2 bases not matched to a gene. Germline CDR1 SGHRS, CDR2 YFSETQ. The CDR3 nucleotides are TGCGCCAGCAGCCGGACTAGCGGACAAGAGACCCAGTACTTC. Translating it yields CASSRTSGQETQYF.

The genes are TRBV2 and TRBJ2-1, with no clear D. This CDR3 is 15 amino acids long. Germline assignment: CDR1 SNHLY and CDR2 FYNNEI. Trimming took 6 bases from V and 0 from J, leaving 12 bases between them. CDR3 nucleotides: TGTGCCAGCAGGATGAGCGTGAGCTCCTACAATGAGCAGTTCTTC. This translates into CASRMSVSSYNEQFF.